The next 17 T cell receptor beta chains were all read from a single sample in a study of blood T cells in healthy people across ages. PCR was performed a second time for about 6 to 12 cycles using a sample-barcoded 5' primer and a J-beta primer mix. TCRdb reanalysed the 5' RACE reads using MiXCR and keeps one entry per CDR3 protein. Among fewer than 950,000 distinct CDR3 sequences listed, about 37% were seen once. The sample taken for sequencing was blood. The receptors here all came from a man aged 18 to 29 in good health.

The table lists this clonotype with a few counts. The chain combines TRBV25-1 with TRBJ1-2; the D gene is possibly TRBD1 (5 bases). V lost 4 bases, J lost 7 bases, and 22 bases lay in between. Germline CDR1 and CDR2: MGHDK and SYGVNS. This CDR3 has 16 amino acids. CDR3 in DNA: TGTGCCAGCAGTGGTCCCCGGGACTTGCTATCTTTTGGCTACACCTTC. Amino acids: CASSGPRDLLSFGYTF.

This chain links TRBV20-1 with TRBJ1-4; tentatively, D is TRBD1 (5 bases). The germline gives CDR1 DFQATT, CDR2 SNEGSKA (reference sequence). The CDR3 is 15 residues long. Trimming took 0 bases from V and 4 from J, leaving 12 bases between them. CDR3 loop: CSARDMRGGNEKLFF. In DNA form, the CDR3 reads TGCAGTGCTAGAGATATGAGGGGCGGTAATGAAAAACTGTTTTTT.

This clonotype occurred a few times. The rearrangement uses TRBV7-9 and TRBJ1-6; TRBD1 might be the D (5 bases). Germline lookup yields CDR1 SEHNR and CDR2 FQNEAQ (reference sequence). V was trimmed by 6 bases and J by 1 base, leaving 16 bases between them. The CDR3 runs 17 residues. CDR3 sequence (DNA): TGTGCCAGCAGGAGGACAATCGGGTCGTCCTATAATTCACCCCTCCACTTT. Amino acids: CASRRTIGSSYNSPLHF. Together with reference TRBV7-9 and TRBJ1-6, the CDR3 gives the full variable domain: DTGVSQNPRHKITKRGQNVTFRCDPISEHNRLYWYRQTLGQGPEFLTYFQNEAQLEKSRLLSDRFSAERPKGSFSTLEIQRTEQGDSAMYLCASRRTIGSSYNSPLHFGNGTRLTVT.

This clonotype was recorded a few times. Here the CDR3 DNA reads TGTGCCAGCAGTTATTCAGGGGACTCTGGAAACACCATATATTTT. Protein sequence: CASSYSGDSGNTIYF. The chain uses TRBV12-3 or TRBV12-4 and TRBJ1-3, with D tentatively TRBD1 (6 bases). V shed 4 bases and J shed 0 bases, with 10 bases lying between them. The CDR3 is 15 residues long.

A word on this clonotype: This may arise from a read error, as a much more abundant clone is one base away. The chain combines TRBV15 with TRBJ2-5; D not resolved. Germline CDR1 reads LNHNV; CDR2 reads YYDKDF (reference sequence). CDR3 length: 14 amino acids. With 5 bases removed from V and 2 bases from J, the gap between germline ends came to 12 bases. This CDR3 reads CATSPRSRQETQYF. CDR3 DNA: TGTGCCACCAGCCCACGTAGTAGGCAAGAGACCCAGTACTTC.

The V and J genes are TRBV7-2 and TRBJ2-1; TRBD2 aligns across 8 bases. Germline V gene data show CDR1 as SGHTA and CDR2 as FQGNSA. The trim removed 0 bases at V and 4 bases at J, leaving 5 bases unmatched. The CDR3 is 16 residues long. The CDR3 nucleotides read TGTGCCAGCAGCTTAGCGATACTAGCGGATTACAATGAGCAGTTCTTC. It codes for CASSLAILADYNEQFF.

The chain recombines TRBV4-3 with TRBJ1-5; 10 positions agree with TRBD1. J was trimmed by 4 bases and V by 1 base; bases with no gene match: 10. The CDR3 length is 18 residues. Germline V lookup: CDR1 LGHNA, CDR2 YSLEER. The CDR3 coding sequence is TGCGCCAGCAGCCAAGCACTCCGGGACAGGGGTCGTAATCAGCCCCAGCATTTT. Its translation is CASSQALRDRGRNQPQHF.

DNA of the CDR3: TGTGCCTGGACTCCCGGAATGGGCTACGAGCAGTACTTC. Translated, it gives CAWTPGMGYEQYF. The V and J genes are TRBV30 and TRBJ2-4; D is undetermined. The J call may be mistaken, given a closer DNA end match to TRBJ2-7. Germline V lookup: CDR1 GTSNPN, CDR2 SVGIG (reference sequence). The CDR3 has 13 amino acids.

The gene calls are TRBV3-1 and TRBJ1-5, with 10 bases lining up with TRBD1. Germline V lookup: CDR1 LGHDT, CDR2 YNNKEL (reference sequence). V was clipped by 4 bases and J by 6 bases; unmatched bases: 6. CDR3 length: 15 amino acids. CDR3 region: CASSLGTGEVQPQHF. CDR3 nucleotide sequence: TGTGCCAGCAGCCTTGGGACAGGGGAGGTTCAGCCCCAGCATTTT.

The V call is TRBV29-1, the J call TRBJ2-1; 7 bases map to TRBD1. This CDR3 region has 15 residues. The V gene end was trimmed by 3 bases and the J gene end by 2 bases; junction bases not matched to a gene: 7. Germline V gene sequence: CDR1 SQVTM, CDR2 ANQGSEA. The CDR3 loop reads CSVELTGSPYNEQFF. The CDR3 bases are TGCAGCGTTGAGCTGACAGGGAGCCCCTACAATGAGCAGTTCTTC.

The CDR3 here is CASSFIPGQGYNEQFF. CDR3 nucleotide sequence: TGTGCCAGCAGCTTCATACCGGGACAGGGGTACAATGAGCAGTTCTTC. V usage is TRBV5-5 and J usage is TRBJ2-1, with 10 bases aligning to TRBD1. Germline V lookup: CDR1 SGHKS, CDR2 YYEKEE (reference sequence). Germline trimming cut 2 bases from V and 4 bases from J; bases unmatched to any gene: 6. The CDR3 is made up of 16 amino acids.

This clonotype was seen a few times. V gene TRBV5-1 combines with J gene TRBJ2-5; D gene unclear. Trimming pared 5 bases from V and 3 bases from J, leaving 11 bases between. The CDR3 loop spans 13 amino acids. The germline CDR1 and CDR2 sequences are SGHRS and YFSETQ. The CDR3 protein is CASREYFEETQYF. The CDR3 coding sequence is TGCGCCAGCAGAGAGTACTTTGAAGAGACCCAGTACTTC.

This rearrangement joins TRBV2 to TRBJ2-1; TRBD2 matches at 7 bases. V shed 7 bases and J 0 bases; nucleotides not matched to a gene: 9. Germline V gives CDR1 SNHLY, CDR2 FYNNEI. The CDR3 is made up of 16 amino acids. CDR3 in DNA: TGTGCCAGCAAAGGAGGACTAGAGATCTCCTACAATGAGCAGTTCTTC. The encoded protein is CASKGGLEISYNEQFF.

The chain employs TRBV12-3 or TRBV12-4 and TRBJ1-1, with a weak D call TRBD1 (6 bases). The CDR3 loop spans 13 amino acids. The V gene lost 11 bases and the J gene lost 4 bases, with 17 bases spanning the gap. In DNA, the CDR3 is TGTGCCTGGCAGGGGCGAGAGGGCACTGAAGCTTTCTTT. Translating it yields CAWQGREGTEAFF.

The chain employs TRBV7-2 and TRBJ2-1; 10 nucleotides match TRBD2. CDR3 size: 17 residues. Germline V CDR1 and CDR2: SGHTA, FQGNSA. V shed 5 bases and J 5 bases; nucleotides not matched to a gene: 12. As DNA, the CDR3 is TGTGCCAGCAGCCCCGCCGCCCTAGCGGGGGCGCACAATGAGCAGTTCTTC. Translation gives CASSPAALAGAHNEQFF.

This clonotype was recorded at least ten times. The J gene is TRBJ1-2, the V gene TRBV20-1; 7 nucleotides line up with TRBD1. This CDR3 has 16 residues. Looked up from germline, CDR1 is DFQATT and CDR2 is SNEGSKA (reference sequence). V trimming: 0 bases; J trimming: 8 bases; junction bases outside the gene matches: 15. CDR3 region: CSARDDSRTGARGYTF. The CDR3 DNA sequence: TGCAGTGCTAGAGATGATTCCAGGACAGGAGCCCGCGGCTACACCTTC.

V usage is TRBV29-1 and J usage is TRBJ2-1, with 12 bases that match TRBD1. The CDR3 loop spans 16 amino acids. The trim removed 2 bases at V and 7 bases at J, leaving 9 bases unmatched. CDR1 and CDR2 from the germline V gene are SQVTM and ANQGSEA. The CDR3 bases are TGCAGCGTTGAAAAGAGGGACAGGGGGCGCGTAAATGAGCAGTTCTTC. Translated: CSVEKRDRGRVNEQFF.